A selection of T cell receptor beta chains follows, all from one sample in a study of blood T cells in healthy people across ages. In TCRdb, the 5' RACE reads were re-called with MiXCR into one record per CDR3 protein. This table has some 710,000 distinct CDR3 sequences, roughly 46% appearing once. The sample consisted of blood. Receptors were obtained from a man at least 80 years old in good health. Both conserved end residues are part of each CDR3. The D gene is left open where the match is weak. Clone sizes are given selectively: once, few, many, or a class where the clone is expanded.

D gene,clone size,V gene,J gene,CDR3 DNA,CDR3 protein
-,few,TRBV20-1,TRBJ2-5,TGCAGTGCTAGAGATGGCGCAAAGATGACCCAAGAGACCCAGTACTTC,CSARDGAKMTQETQYF
-,-,TRBV7-3,TRBJ2-3,TGTGCCAGCAGCTCCCCGATGGGAGATACGCAGTATTTT,CASSSPMGDTQYF
-,-,TRBV27,TRBJ2-7,TGTGCCAGCAGTCGCGCAGGGCCTAACCCCTACGAGCAGTACTTC,CASSRAGPNPYEQYF
-,-,TRBV6-6,TRBJ2-2,TGTGCCAGCAGTCAAGTACAGGGTTCCACCGGGGAGCTGTTTTTT,CASSQVQGSTGELFF
-,-,TRBV12-3/TRBV12-4,TRBJ2-3,TGTGCCAGCAGTTTTCACACCGGCACAGATACGCAGTATTTT,CASSFHTGTDTQYF
-,-,TRBV20-1,TRBJ2-5,TGCAGTGCTAGATCTAGCGCTGAGAAAAAGACCCAGTACTTC,CSARSSAEKKTQYF
TRBD2,-,TRBV29-1,TRBJ2-3,TGCAGCGTCCCGACTAGCGGGAGCACAGATACGCAGTATTTT,CSVPTSGSTDTQYF
-,-,TRBV7-2,TRBJ1-6,TGTGCCAGCAGCTTAATGGGGAACTCCTATAATTCACCCCTCCACTTT,CASSLMGNSYNSPLHF
-,-,TRBV30,TRBJ2-1,TGTGCCTGGAGTGTACAACTATTCTATAATGAGCAGCTCTTC,CAWSVQLFYNEQLF
-,-,TRBV3-1,TRBJ2-7,TGTGCCACCCTCCACCGAGGCGAGCAGTACTTC,CATLHRGEQYF
TRBD2,-,TRBV12-3/TRBV12-4,TRBJ2-5,TGTGCCAGCAGTTTTACTAGCGGGACCTCTGAGCAGTACTTC,CASSFTSGTSEQYF
-,-,TRBV4-3,TRBJ2-1,TGCGCCAGCAGCCTAGCCCGGGCGTCGGCCAATGAGCAGTTCTTC,CASSLARASANEQFF
TRBD1,-,TRBV7-2,TRBJ2-5,TGTGCCATCCGGGACAGGGCACAAGAGACCCAGTACTTC,CAIRDRAQETQYF
-,-,TRBV18,TRBJ2-5,TGTGCCAGCTCCCTCAAGGCGGGTGAGACCCAGTACTTC,CASSLKAGETQYF
-,few,TRBV28,TRBJ2-1,TGTGCCAGCAATCGGCTAGCATCAAAACTAGGGGGCAATGAGCAGTTCTTC,CASNRLASKLGGNEQFF
-,few,TRBV2,TRBJ2-7,TGTGCCAGCAGCGCCGGGACTCCGACGGTCTACGAGCAGTACTTC,CASSAGTPTVYEQYF
TRBD2,-,TRBV3-1,TRBJ2-5,TGTGCCAGCAGCCATCTAACTAGCGGAGAGTACCAAGAGACCCAGTACTTC,CASSHLTSGEYQETQYF
-,many,TRBV20-1,TRBJ2-7,TGCAGTGCCCTTGGGGTGGCAGGGGCCTCCTACGAGCAGTACTTC,CSALGVAGASYEQYF
-,-,TRBV2,TRBJ2-1,TGTGCCAGCTGTCGTGAGAGCCGGCCTAGACTTAACACTGAGCAGTTCTTC,CASCRESRPRLNTEQFF
-,few,TRBV3-1,TRBJ1-2,TGTGCCAGCAGCCAAGGTGAGGGGCCAAGTGGTGGCTACACCTTC,CASSQGEGPSGGYTF
TRBD1,-,TRBV3-1,TRBJ1-2,TGTGCCAGCAGCCAGTGGACAGGGTTCGGCAACTATGGCTACACCTTC,CASSQWTGFGNYGYTF
TRBD2,-,TRBV3-1,TRBJ2-7,TGTGCCAGCAGCGAGGGGACTAGCGGTACCTACGAGCAGTACTTC,CASSEGTSGTYEQYF
-,-,TRBV14,TRBJ2-5,TGTGCCAGCAGCCACGGCGTTTTTCGAGAGACCCAGTACTTC,CASSHGVFRETQYF
TRBD1,-,TRBV12-3/TRBV12-4,TRBJ2-7,TGTGCCAGCAGACCCATACCACCCACCGGACAGGTCAAATCCTACGAGCAGTACTTC,CASRPIPPTGQVKSYEQYF
TRBD2,-,TRBV2,TRBJ2-2,TGTGCCAGCAGGCCCACTAGCGGGAGTAGCACCGGGGAGCTGTTTTTT,CASRPTSGSSTGELFF
TRBD2,few,TRBV10-3,TRBJ2-3,TGTGCCGTCAGTTCGACTAGCGGGAGGACAGATACGCAGTATTTT,CAVSSTSGRTDTQYF
-,-,TRBV12-3/TRBV12-4,TRBJ2-3,TGTGCCAGCAAAACTCGGACATCTGCGAGCACAGATACGCAGTATTTT,CASKTRTSASTDTQYF
TRBD2,-,TRBV12-3/TRBV12-4,TRBJ2-2,TGTGCCAGCAGGGTCCGGGAGGCCAGCGGGGAGCTGTTTTTT,CASRVREASGELFF
-,few,TRBV15,TRBJ1-1,TGTGCCACCAGCAGTGATACGAACACTGAAGCTTTCTTT,CATSSDTNTEAFF
TRBD2,-,TRBV11-2,TRBJ2-5,TGTGCCAGCAGCAAACTAGCGGGAGGACCAATCCAAGAGACCCAGTACTTC,CASSKLAGGPIQETQYF
-,-,TRBV4-3,TRBJ1-1,TGCGCCAGCAGCCAAGACCTGGCGCGGACGAACACTGAAGCTTTCTTT,CASSQDLARTNTEAFF
-,-,TRBV20-1,TRBJ2-7,TGCAGTGCTAGAGATACACTACCCTACGAGCAGTACTTC,CSARDTLPYEQYF
-,-,TRBV18,TRBJ1-2,TGTGCCAGCTCACCACCCACAGGGACTGGCTACACCTTC,CASSPPTGTGYTF
-,-,TRBV5-5,TRBJ2-1,TGTGCCAGCAGCTTGGTCCCCCCGGGAGCCTACAATGAGCAGTTCTTC,CASSLVPPGAYNEQFF
-,once,TRBV5-1,TRBJ2-5,TGCGCCAGCAGCACCGACGGGGCCCTCGGGGGTGAACAAGAGACCCAGTACTTC,CASSTDGALGGEQETQYF
TRBD2,-,TRBV20-1,TRBJ2-1,TGCAGTGTCCCCCGGCCTAGCGGGGTATACAATGAGCAGTTCTTC,CSVPRPSGVYNEQFF
-,few,TRBV5-1,TRBJ2-5,TGCGCCAGCAGCTTGTCCCTCCTGACAGTCCAAGAGACCCAGTACTTC,CASSLSLLTVQETQYF